This T cell receptor beta chain was recorded in a study of regulatory T cells in long-lasting Graves disease. Background on the study: The study counted Graves' disease as persistent given over 5 years of antithyroid drugs and positive TSH receptor antibodies. Study results and caveats: Persistent cases favored TRBV28, TRBJ1-2 and TRBJ2-5.

A note on this clonotype: Its specificity is unknown.

Noted time point: persistent/refractory GD, antithyroid drugs over 5 years with positive TRAb. RNA extracted from PBMCs served as the sequencing template. The CDR3 sequence is 12 residues long. The V and J ends lost 2 bases and 3 bases respectively, with 4 bases between them. Library construction for TCR beta used iRepertoire HTBI primers and Arm-PCR of CDR3 regions. TCRdb fed the multiplex PCR reads into MiXCR, producing one record per CDR3 protein. The sample yields over 650,000 distinct CDR3 sequences, about 32% seen once. This TCR was sampled from a female donor with Graves disease. The sample in question was peripheral blood mononuclear cells (PBMCs), obtained when the disease was refractory, from a patient treated with antithyroid drugs. The V gene is TRBV12-3 or TRBV12-4, the J gene TRBJ1-2; the D is unclear. The CDR3: CASSLRHYGYTF. The CDR3 DNA follows: TGTGCCAGCAGTTTACGTCACTATGGCTACACCTTC.